One and the same sample provided the 22 T cell receptor beta chains below, sequenced in a study of radiation and T cells in renal cell carcinoma. As to time point: baseline pretreatment blood. As to treatment: 15 Gy SBRT to primary tumor, nephrectomy 4 weeks later. Generated by immunoSEQ multiplex PCR, the TCRdb table keeps only in-frame clones and is missing some. Altogether about 130,000 clones are present, approximately 91% being singletons, with the ten largest covering around 12%. The sequencing here drew on blood, taken from a patient whose treatment included radiotherapy and nephrectomy. The receptor source for this set is a woman between 50 and 59 years old with renal cell carcinoma.

The V call is TRBV11-2, the J call TRBJ2-2, with TRBD2 matching 10 bases. The CDR3 sequence is 16 residues long. Germline trimming cut 3 bases from V and 6 bases from J; bases unmatched to any gene: 7. CDR1 and CDR2 (germline): SGHAT, FQNNGV. The CDR3 reads CASSFQSGGDAGELFF. CDR3 sequence (DNA): TGTGCCAGCAGCTTCCAGAGCGGGGGGGATGCCGGGGAGCTGTTTTTT.

J is TRBJ2-7 and V is TRBV2; no clear D gene. Germline lookup yields CDR1 SNHLY and CDR2 FYNNEI. CDR3 size: 13 residues. V lost 6 bases, J lost 2 bases, and 11 bases lay in between. As DNA, the CDR3 is TGTGCCAGCAGGCCTAGTCCAACCTACGAGCAGTACTTC. It yields the protein CASRPSPTYEQYF.

The DNA for the CDR3 is TGTGCCAGCAGCCCGGCTATAAACGCCGGAGGAAGCAATCAGCCCCAGCATTTT. Translation: CASSPAINAGGSNQPQHF. The chain is built from TRBV5-8 and TRBJ1-5, with D unresolved. The CDR3 contains 18 residues. From germline, CDR1 is SGHTS and CDR2 YDEGEE. V was clipped by 4 bases and J by 1 base, with 21 bases between them.

This sequence joins TRBV9 and TRBJ2-3; TRBD1 aligns across 11 bases. The length of the CDR3 is 14 residues. Per germline, CDR1 SGDLS and CDR2 YYNGEE. With V trimmed by 3 bases and J by 6 bases, 3 bases remained unmatched. CDR3: CASSAGQGADTQYF. Here the CDR3 DNA reads TGTGCCAGCAGCGCCGGACAGGGGGCGGATACGCAGTATTTT.

The V and J genes are TRBV7-2 and TRBJ2-1, with a weak D call TRBD1 (6 bases). This CDR3 is 12 amino acids long. Germline CDR1 SGHTA, CDR2 FQGNSA. The V end was cut by 7 bases, the J end by 5 bases, with 9 bases between. The CDR3 region has the DNA TGTGCCAGCAACAGGGCAAACAATGAGCAGTTCTTC. It codes for CASNRANNEQFF.

The V gene is TRBV19, the J gene TRBJ1-3, with a weak D call TRBD1 (5 bases). Germline CDR1 and CDR2: LNHDA and SQIVND (reference sequence). The germline V and J ends were trimmed by 6 bases and 2 bases, with 11 bases remaining between them. This CDR3 region has 14 residues. The CDR3 DNA reads TGTGCCAGTAGCGAGGGGAACGCTGGAAACACCATATATTTT. Amino acid sequence: CASSEGNAGNTIYF. The complete variable domain, with remaining parts taken from reference TRBV19 and TRBJ1-3, reads DGGITQSPKYLFRKEGQNVTLSCEQNLNHDAMYWYRQDPGQGLRLIYYSQIVNDFQKGDIAEGYSVSREKKESFPLTVTSAQKNPTAFYLCASSEGNAGNTIYFGEGSWLTVV.

This chain uses TRBV4-3 with TRBJ1-1, with D possibly matching TRBD1 (6 bases). Germline V gene lookup returns CDR1 LGHNA and CDR2 YSLEER. The CDR3 has 15 amino acids. V lost 2 bases to trimming and J lost 5 bases, with 15 bases between them. The CDR3 DNA is TGCGCCAGCAGCCAAACCCGACAGGTACGAACTGAAGCTTTCTTT. Translated: CASSQTRQVRTEAFF.

J is TRBJ2-3 and V is TRBV7-9; 9 bases align to TRBD2. CDR1 is SEHNR and CDR2 is FQNEAQ in the germline V gene (reference sequence). V gave up 5 bases and J gave up 0 bases; unmatched junction bases: 6. This CDR3 contains 16 residues. The CDR3 coding sequence is TGTGCCAGCAGCCGGCCCGGGACTAGCAGCACAGATACGCAGTATTTT. The encoded protein is CASSRPGTSSTDTQYF.

CDR3 bases: TGTGCCAGTCATCAGGGTCGGGCAGGGGTATTTACTGAAGCTTTCTTT. Amino acids: CASHQGRAGVFTEAFF. The rearrangement links TRBV19 to TRBJ1-1, with D possibly being TRBD1 (6 bases). This CDR3 has 16 residues. The ends were cut back, 8 bases at V and 5 bases at J, with 24 bases in the middle. The germline V gene has CDR1 LNHDA and CDR2 SQIVND (reference sequence). Full variable domain (remainder filled in from reference TRBV19 and TRBJ1-1): DGGITQSPKYLFRKEGQNVTLSCEQNLNHDAMYWYRQDPGQGLRLIYYSQIVNDFQKGDIAEGYSVSREKKESFPLTVTSAQKNPTAFYLCASHQGRAGVFTEAFFGQGTRLTVV.

The genes are TRBV7-3 and TRBJ1-1; the D is unclear. Trimming pared 5 bases from V and 0 bases from J, leaving 7 bases between. The length of the CDR3 is 13 residues. CDR1 SGHTA and CDR2 FQGTGA come from the germline V gene. CDR3 protein: CASSPAMNTEAFF. For the CDR3, the DNA is TGTGCCAGCAGCCCAGCGATGAACACTGAAGCTTTCTTT. Combining the CDR3 with reference TRBV7-3 and TRBJ1-1 gives the whole variable domain GAGVSQTPSNKVTEKGKYVELRCDPISGHTALYWYRQSLGQGPEFLIYFQGTGAADDSGLPNDRFFAVRPEGSVSTLKIQRTERGDSAVYLCASSPAMNTEAFFGQGTRLTVV.

This chain uses TRBV25-1 with TRBJ1-4; TRBD1 might be the D (5 bases). CDR1 is MGHDK and CDR2 is SYGVNS in the germline V gene. The CDR3 is 17 residues long. V shed 1 base and J shed 6 bases, with 18 bases lying between them. The CDR3 loop reads CASSELGFGGSDEKLFF. The CDR3 nucleotides are TGTGCCAGCAGTGAATTGGGATTCGGGGGATCGGATGAAAAACTGTTTTTT.

CDR3 coding DNA: TGTGCCAGCAGTCCCACGGGGGGACCTAATGAAAAACTGTTTTTT. Amino acid sequence: CASSPTGGPNEKLFF. V is TRBV2 and J is TRBJ1-4; possible D gene TRBD1, 5 bases. Germline-derived CDR1 and CDR2 are SNHLY and FYNNEI. V lost 5 bases and J lost 3, with 13 bases in between. The CDR3 has 15 residues. The variable domain in full, completed from reference TRBV2 and TRBJ1-4, reads EPEVTQTPSHQVTQMGQEVILRCVPISNHLYFYWYRQILGQKVEFLVSFYNNEISEKSEIFDDQFSVERPDGSNFTLKIRSTKLEDSAMYFCASSPTGGPNEKLFFGSGTQLSVL.

The chain links TRBV5-6 to TRBJ2-7, with TRBD1 matching 7 bases. The V and J ends lost 0 bases and 5 bases, in that order; junction bases with no gene match: 11. Germline V gene sequence: CDR1 SGHDT, CDR2 YYEEEE. CDR3 size: 16 residues. CDR3 nucleotide sequence: TGTGCCAGCAGCTTGGCGTTAACGGGACAGTTCCACGAGCAGTACTTC. Its protein is CASSLALTGQFHEQYF.

The CDR3 reads CASREQGDGKQYF. As DNA, the CDR3 is TGCGCCAGCAGGGAACAGGGGGACGGAAAGCAGTACTTC. The chain has TRBV5-1 and TRBJ2-7; 8 nucleotides align to TRBD1. This CDR3 comprises 13 residues. The trim removed 5 bases at V and 8 bases at J, leaving 9 bases unmatched. Germline CDR1 reads SGHRS; CDR2 reads YFSETQ.

In DNA form, the CDR3 reads TGTGCCAGTCGACCCCGCGACAGAGCCTACGAGCAGTACTTC. Its protein product is CASRPRDRAYEQYF. The rearrangement uses TRBV6-5 and TRBJ2-7; D possibly corresponds to TRBD1 (5 bases). This CDR3 comprises 14 residues. V was trimmed by 9 bases and J by 2 bases, leaving 17 bases between them. Germline CDR1 reads MNHEY; CDR2 reads SVGAGI.

This chain connects TRBV6-1 to TRBJ2-2; TRBD2 is a possible D gene (7 bases). The germline V gene has CDR1 MNHNS and CDR2 SASEGT. Trimming cost V 5 bases and J 5 bases, with 15 bases left between them. CDR3 length: 15 residues. CDR3 coding DNA: TGTGCCAGCAGTATTGCGGGGGCTAGTACCGGGGAGCTGTTTTTT. Translation gives CASSIAGASTGELFF.

The rearrangement uses TRBV5-5 and TRBJ2-5; D gene ambiguous. V gave up 4 bases and J gave up 1 base, with 11 bases separating them. CDR1 and CDR2 from the germline V gene are SGHKS and YYEKEE (reference sequence). The CDR3 contains 14 residues. In DNA form, the CDR3 reads TGTGCCAGCAGCCATGCGAGGACCCAAGAGACCCAGTACTTC. Amino acids: CASSHARTQETQYF.

This sequence joins TRBV9 and TRBJ2-7, with D uncertain. The germline V gene encodes CDR1 SGDLS and CDR2 YYNGEE. Trimming cost V 0 bases and J 6 bases, with 16 bases left between them. CDR3 length equals 15 residues. In DNA form, the CDR3 reads TGTGCCAGCAGCGTAGGAGATGTTTTAGGTCGCGAGCAGTACTTC. It specifies CASSVGDVLGREQYF. Combining the CDR3 with reference TRBV9 and TRBJ2-7 gives the whole variable domain DSGVTQTPKHLITATGQRVTLRCSPRSGDLSVYWYQQSLDQGLQFLIQYYNGEERAKGNILERFSAQQFPDLHSELNLSSLELGDSALYFCASSVGDVLGREQYFGPGTRLTVT.

V and J are TRBV6-5 and TRBJ2-5; D remains unclear. The CDR3 loop spans 15 amino acids. CDR1 MNHEY and CDR2 SVGAGI come from the germline V gene. V was trimmed by 0 bases and J by 2 bases, leaving 10 bases between them. The CDR3 coding sequence is TGTGCCAGCAGTTACTCGGGGAAAAGTCAAGAGACCCAGTACTTC. Its protein product is CASSYSGKSQETQYF.

The chain combines TRBV30 with TRBJ1-2, with no clear D. The CDR3 is 13 amino acids. Germline CDR1 and CDR2: GTSNPN and SVGIG (reference sequence). The germline V and J ends were trimmed by 4 bases and 6 bases, with 15 bases remaining between them. The CDR3 nucleotides read TGTGCCTGGACGCTCGGCTGGGGAGATGGCTACACCTTC. This gives the protein CAWTLGWGDGYTF.

This chain uses TRBV29-1 with TRBJ1-5, with TRBD1 matching 8 bases. V dropped 2 bases and J dropped 11; count of bases not matched to a gene: 8. Per germline, CDR1 SQVTM and CDR2 ANQGSEA. The CDR3 is 13 residues long. CDR3 nucleotide sequence: TGCAGCGTTGAATTACAGGGGGGAACAGCCCAGCATTTT. Its translation: CSVELQGGTAQHF.

This sequence joins TRBV6-6 and TRBJ1-1; D call uncertain. The V end lost 7 bases, the J end lost 3 bases, and 15 bases lay between the germline ends. Germline values: CDR1 MNHNY, CDR2 SVGAGI (reference sequence). The CDR3 runs to 14 residues. As DNA, the CDR3 is TGTGCCAGCAACAAGGACTCTGGGGACACTGAAGCTTTCTTT. Amino acids: CASNKDSGDTEAFF.